The clone carrying this T cell receptor beta chain was recorded a few times. What it binds is not known. V lost 0 bases and J lost 7, with 7 bases in between. This CDR3 has 13 residues. Germline values: CDR1 SGHRS, CDR2 YFSETQ. Constant-segment primers and 5'RACE yielded cDNA libraries for TCR alpha and TCR beta, each carrying sample barcodes and UMIs. TCRdb ran MiXCR on the 5' RACE reads and lists one entry per CDR3 protein. The table lists 400,000 to 500,000 distinct CDR3 sequences, roughly 18% of them singletons. The data derive from a study of T-cell memory formation after mild COVID-19. The overall study: The two donors had largely donor-specific TCR clusters.

Study-level results: While clones contracting from day 15 to 85 were balanced between CD4 and CD8, later expanders leaned CD4+. Prior to infection, memory already included some responding clones, suggesting cross-reactive memory joined.

The sequenced sample consisted of PBMCs or a T cell subset sorted from them (not recorded which). The sequence was obtained from a man in his late teens or twenties who had mild COVID-19 (a few samples of this study predate the infection). Cell type and time point are not known. J is TRBJ1-4 and V is TRBV5-1, with a weak D call TRBD1 (6 bases). This CDR3 reads CASSLDRVEKLFF. In DNA form, the CDR3 reads TGCGCCAGCAGCTTGGACAGGGTTGAAAAACTGTTTTTT.